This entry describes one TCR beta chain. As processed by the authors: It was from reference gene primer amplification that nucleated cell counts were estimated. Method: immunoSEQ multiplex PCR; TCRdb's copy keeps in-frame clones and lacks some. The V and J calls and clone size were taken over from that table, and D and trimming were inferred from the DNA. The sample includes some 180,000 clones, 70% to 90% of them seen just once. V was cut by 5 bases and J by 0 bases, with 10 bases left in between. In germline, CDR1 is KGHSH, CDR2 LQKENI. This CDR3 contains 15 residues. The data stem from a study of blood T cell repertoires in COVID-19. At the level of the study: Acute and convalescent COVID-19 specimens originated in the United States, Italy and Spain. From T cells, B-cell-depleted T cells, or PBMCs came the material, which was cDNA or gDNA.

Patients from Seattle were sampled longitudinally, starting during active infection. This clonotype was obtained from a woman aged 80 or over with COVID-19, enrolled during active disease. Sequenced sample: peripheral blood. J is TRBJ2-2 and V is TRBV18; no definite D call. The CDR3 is CASSVVEANTGELFF. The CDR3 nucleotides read TGTGCCAGCTCAGTGGTAGAGGCGAACACCGGGGAGCTGTTTTTT.